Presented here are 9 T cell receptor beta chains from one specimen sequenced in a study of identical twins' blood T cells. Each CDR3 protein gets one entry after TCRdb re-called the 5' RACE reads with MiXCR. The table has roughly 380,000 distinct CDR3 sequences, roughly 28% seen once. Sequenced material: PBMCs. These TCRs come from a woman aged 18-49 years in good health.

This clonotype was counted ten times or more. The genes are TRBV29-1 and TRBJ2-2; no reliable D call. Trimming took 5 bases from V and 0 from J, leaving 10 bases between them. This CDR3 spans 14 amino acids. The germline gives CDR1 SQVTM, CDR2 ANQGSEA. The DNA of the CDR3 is TGCAGCGTTCTACAGTTCGCGAACACCGGGGAGCTGTTTTTT. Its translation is CSVLQFANTGELFF.

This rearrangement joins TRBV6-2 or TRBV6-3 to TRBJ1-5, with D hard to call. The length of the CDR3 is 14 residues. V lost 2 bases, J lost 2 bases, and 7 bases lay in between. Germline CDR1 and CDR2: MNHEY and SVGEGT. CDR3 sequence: CASSYLKGNQPQHF. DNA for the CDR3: TGTGCCAGCAGTTACCTAAAGGGCAATCAGCCCCAGCATTTT.

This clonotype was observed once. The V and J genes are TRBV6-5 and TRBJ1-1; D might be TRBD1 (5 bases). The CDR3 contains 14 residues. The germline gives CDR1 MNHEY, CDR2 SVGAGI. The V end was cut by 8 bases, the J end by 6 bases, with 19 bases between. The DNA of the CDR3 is TGTGCCAGCGCCAAACTCCAGGGAAACGCTGAAGCTTTCTTT. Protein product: CASAKLQGNAEAFF.

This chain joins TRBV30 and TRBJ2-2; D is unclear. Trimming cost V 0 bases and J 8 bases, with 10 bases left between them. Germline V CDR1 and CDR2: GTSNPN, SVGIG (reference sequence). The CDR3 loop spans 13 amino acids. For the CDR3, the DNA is TGTGCCTGGAGTGTACTCAGTTCTGGGGAGCTGTTTTTT. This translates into CAWSVLSSGELFF.

CDR3 residues: CASASGTGVETQYF. In nucleotides, the CDR3 is TGTGCTAGTGCCTCCGGGACAGGGGTAGAGACCCAGTACTTC. This chain uses TRBV12-5 with TRBJ2-5; 10 bases match TRBD1. The germline V gene has CDR1 LGHNT and CDR2 FRNRAP. After removal of 7 bases from V and 4 bases from J, the junction contained 6 bases not matched to a gene. The CDR3 runs 14 residues.

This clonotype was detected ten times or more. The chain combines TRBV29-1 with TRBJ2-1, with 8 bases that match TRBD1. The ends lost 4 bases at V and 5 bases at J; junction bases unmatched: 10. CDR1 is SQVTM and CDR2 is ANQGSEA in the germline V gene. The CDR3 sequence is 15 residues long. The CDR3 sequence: CSVVPPDRGHNEQFF. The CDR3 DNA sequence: TGCAGCGTTGTGCCCCCCGACAGGGGCCACAATGAGCAGTTCTTC.

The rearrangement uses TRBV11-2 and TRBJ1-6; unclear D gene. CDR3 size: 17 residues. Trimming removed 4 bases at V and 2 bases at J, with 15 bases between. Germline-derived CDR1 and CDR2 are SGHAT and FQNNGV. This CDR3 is CASSSGLSPAYNSPLHF. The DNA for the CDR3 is TGTGCCAGCAGCTCCGGCCTATCGCCCGCCTATAATTCACCCCTCCACTTT.

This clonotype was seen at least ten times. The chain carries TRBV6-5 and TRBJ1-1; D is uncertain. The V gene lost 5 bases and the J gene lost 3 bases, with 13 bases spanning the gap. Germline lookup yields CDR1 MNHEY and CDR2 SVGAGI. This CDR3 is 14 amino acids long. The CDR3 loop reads CASSRTVRDTEAFF. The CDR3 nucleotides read TGTGCCAGCAGTAGGACGGTGAGAGACACTGAAGCTTTCTTT.

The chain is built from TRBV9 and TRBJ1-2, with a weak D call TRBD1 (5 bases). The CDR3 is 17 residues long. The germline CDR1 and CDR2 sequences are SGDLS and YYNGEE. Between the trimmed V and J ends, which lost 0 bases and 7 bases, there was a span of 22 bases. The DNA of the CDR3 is TGTGCCAGCAGCGTAGGAATACCAAGTAGCGGGGCCGGTGGCTACACCTTC. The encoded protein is CASSVGIPSSGAGGYTF.